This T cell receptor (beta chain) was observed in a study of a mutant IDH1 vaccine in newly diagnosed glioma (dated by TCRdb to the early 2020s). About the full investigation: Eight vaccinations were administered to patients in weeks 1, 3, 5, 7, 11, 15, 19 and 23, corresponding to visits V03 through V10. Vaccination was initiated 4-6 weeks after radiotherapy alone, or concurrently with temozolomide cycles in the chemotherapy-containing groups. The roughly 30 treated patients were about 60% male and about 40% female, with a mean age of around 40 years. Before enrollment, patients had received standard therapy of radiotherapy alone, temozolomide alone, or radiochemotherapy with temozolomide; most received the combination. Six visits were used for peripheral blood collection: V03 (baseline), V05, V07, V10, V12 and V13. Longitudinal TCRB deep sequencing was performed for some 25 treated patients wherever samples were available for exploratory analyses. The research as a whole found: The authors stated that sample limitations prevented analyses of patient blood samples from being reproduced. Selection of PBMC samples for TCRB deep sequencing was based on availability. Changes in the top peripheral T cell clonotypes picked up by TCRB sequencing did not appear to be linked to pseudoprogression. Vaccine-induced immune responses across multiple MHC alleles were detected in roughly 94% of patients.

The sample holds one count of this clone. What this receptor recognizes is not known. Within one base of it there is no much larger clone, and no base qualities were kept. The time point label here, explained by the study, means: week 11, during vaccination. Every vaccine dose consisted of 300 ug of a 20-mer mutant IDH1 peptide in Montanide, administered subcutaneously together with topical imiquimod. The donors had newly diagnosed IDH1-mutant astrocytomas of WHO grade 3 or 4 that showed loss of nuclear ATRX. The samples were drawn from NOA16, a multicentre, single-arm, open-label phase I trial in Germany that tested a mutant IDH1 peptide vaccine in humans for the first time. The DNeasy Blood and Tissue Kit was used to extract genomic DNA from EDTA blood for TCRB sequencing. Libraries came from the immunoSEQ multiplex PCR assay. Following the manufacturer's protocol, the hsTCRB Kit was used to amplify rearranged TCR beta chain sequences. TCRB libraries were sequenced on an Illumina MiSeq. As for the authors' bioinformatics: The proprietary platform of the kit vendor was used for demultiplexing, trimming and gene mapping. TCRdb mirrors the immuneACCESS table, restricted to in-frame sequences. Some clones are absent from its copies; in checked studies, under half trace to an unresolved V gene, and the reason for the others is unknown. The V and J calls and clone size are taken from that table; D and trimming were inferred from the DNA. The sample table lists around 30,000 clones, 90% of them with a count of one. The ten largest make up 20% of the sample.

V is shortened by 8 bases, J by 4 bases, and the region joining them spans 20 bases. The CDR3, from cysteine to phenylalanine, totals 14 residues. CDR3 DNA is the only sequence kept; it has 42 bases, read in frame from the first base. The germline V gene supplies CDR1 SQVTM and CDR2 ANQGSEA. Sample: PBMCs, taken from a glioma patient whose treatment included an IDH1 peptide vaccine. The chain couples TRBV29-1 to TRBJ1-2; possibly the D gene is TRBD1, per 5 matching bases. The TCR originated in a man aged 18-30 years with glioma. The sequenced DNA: TGCAGCTCCCAATTATTAGGGGCGGGCTATGGCTACACCTTC. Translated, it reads CSSQLLGAGYGYTF.